These 2 T cell receptor beta chains share one sample of origin, sequenced in a study of early T cells in non-severe SARS-CoV-2 infection. TCRdb passed the 5' RACE reads through MiXCR, listing each CDR3 protein once. The profile covers about 80,000 distinct CDR3 sequences, with roughly 5.7% appearing a single time and about 7.8% taken by the ten largest. Material for sequencing was whole blood. The receptor set was obtained from an adult who was a healthcare worker with PCR-confirmed SARS-CoV-2 infection or an uninfected control (not recorded which).

This clonotype was observed many times. The chain is built from TRBV6-6 and TRBJ1-1; 7 bases are shared with TRBD1. The V and J ends lost 6 bases and 1 base, in that order; junction bases with no gene match: 8. This CDR3 is 15 amino acids long. Germline V gene data show CDR1 as MNHNY and CDR2 as SVGAGI (reference sequence). CDR3 amino acids: CASRARGTANTEAFF. Here the CDR3 DNA reads TGTGCCAGCAGAGCCCGAGGGACAGCGAACACTGAAGCTTTCTTT.

This clonotype was counted a few times. This chain connects TRBV6-2 or TRBV6-3 to TRBJ2-1; D may be TRBD1 (6 bases). V dropped 6 bases and J dropped 6 bases, with 15 bases sitting between them. CDR3 size: 14 residues. Per germline, CDR1 MNHEY and CDR2 SVGEGT. CDR3 DNA: TGTGCCAGCAGCTCCTTGGCCAGGGGCAATGAGCAGTTCTTC. This sequence encodes CASSSLARGNEQFF.